Listed below are T cell receptor gamma chains from one sample, sequenced in a study of gamma-delta T cells after stem cell transplantation. TCRdb processed the RT-PCR reads again with the CATT caller. The sample yields about 1,700 gamma-chain clones, 15% to 20% seen once. The specimen sequenced was gamma-delta T cells. The receptors derive from a human donor. It is not recorded whose cells these are; they may come from a transplant donor. Each CDR3 is given with its conserved first and last residue. Clone size is stated in some rows and not others, as once, few, many or a class when expanded.

J gene	V gene	clone size	CDR3 DNA	CDR3 protein
TRGJ1/TRGJ2	TRGV3	.	TGTGCCACCTGGGACACCCCAAGGAGTTCTTATAAGAAACTCTTT	CATWDTPRSSYKKLF
TRGJ1/TRGJ2	TRGV3	.	TGTGCCACCTGGGACAGGCTCGGGTATAAGAAACTCTTT	CATWDRLGYKKLF
TRGJ1/TRGJ2	TRGV4	few	TGTGCCACCTGGGATGGGCGGCGAGGGGATTATAAGAAACTCTTT	CATWDGRRGDYKKLF
TRGJ1/TRGJ2	TRGV5	large	TGTGCCACCTGGGACCGCCTTGCCCCTTATAAGAAACTCTTT	CATWDRLAPYKKLF
TRGJ1/TRGJ2	TRGV2	large	TGTGCCACCTGGGACGGGCCGAATTATTATAAGAAACTCTTT	CATWDGPNYYKKLF
TRGJ1/TRGJ2	TRGV9	few	TGTGCCTTGTGGGAGGTGCAAGCGAAACTCTTT	CALWEVQAKLF
TRGJP2	TRGV4	.	TGTGCCACCTGGGATACCCCGGGGAGTGATTGGATCAAGACGTTT	CATWDTPGSDWIKTF
TRGJP1	TRGV8	.	TGTGCCACCTGGGATAGAGATACCACTGGTTGGTTCAAGATATTT	CATWDRDTTGWFKIF
TRGJP	TRGV9	large	TGTGCCTTGTGGGAGATCCAGGAGAAGTTGGGCAAAAAAATCAAGGTATTT	CALWEIQEKLGKKIKVF
TRGJ1/TRGJ2	TRGV5	large	TGTGCCACCTGGGACAGGCTTCGGGGGTATAAGAAACTCTTT	CATWDRLRGYKKLF
TRGJ1/TRGJ2	TRGV4	once	TGTGCCACCTGGGATGGTGTAAGGTATAAGAAACTCTTT	CATWDGVRYKKLF
TRGJ1/TRGJ2	TRGV9	.	TGTGCCTTGTGGGAGGTTAATTATTATAAGAAACTCTTT	CALWEVNYYKKLF
TRGJ1/TRGJ2	TRGV4	.	TGTGCCACCTGGTTAAATAAGAAACTCTTT	CATWLNKKLF
TRGJP	TRGV9	.	TGTGCCTTGTGGGAGGTGCCCCAAGAGTTGGGCAGAAAAATCAAGGTATTT	CALWEVPQELGRKIKVF
TRGJP2	TRGV4	large	TGTGCCACCTGGGATAGTAGTGATTGGATCAAGACGTTT	CATWDSSDWIKTF
TRGJ1/TRGJ2	TRGV3	large	TGTGCCACCTGGGAATCTGGTTATTATAAGAAACTCTTT	CATWESGYYKKLF
TRGJ1/TRGJ2	TRGV3	.	TGTGCCACCTGGGACAGCCCCTTTTATTATAAGAAACTCTTT	CATWDSPFYYKKLF
TRGJP2	TRGV5	.	TGTGCCACCTGGGACAGGTCGCGAACGCGACTTAGTGATTGGATCAAGACGTTT	CATWDRSRTRLSDWIKTF
TRGJ1/TRGJ2	TRGV5	few	TGTGCCACCTGGGACAGCCCCCATCCTTATTATAAGAAACTCTTT	CATWDSPHPYYKKLF
TRGJ1/TRGJ2	TRGV4	.	TGTGCCACCTGGAATTGTTCCCACGGCTATTATAAGAAACTCTTT	CATWNCSHGYYKKLF
TRGJ1/TRGJ2	TRGV4	few	TGTGCCACCTGGGATGCCCCGAATTATTATAAGAAACTCTTT	CATWDAPNYYKKLF
TRGJ1/TRGJ2	TRGV4	.	TGTGCCACCTGGGATGGGCCCGTTAAGAAACTCTTT	CATWDGPVKKLF
TRGJP2	TRGV8	medium-sized	TGTGCCACCTGGACTGCCAGTAGTGATTGGATCAAGACGTTT	CATWTASSDWIKTF
TRGJ1/TRGJ2	TRGV2	.	TGTGCCACCTGGGACGGACACTATAAGAAACTCTTT	CATWDGHYKKLF
TRGJ1/TRGJ2	TRGV3	medium-sized	TGTGCCACCTGGGACAGGGCCTATTATAAGAAACTCTTT	CATWDRAYYKKLF
TRGJ1/TRGJ2	TRGV4	few	TGTGCCACCTGGGCGCATTGGTATAAGAAACTCTTT	CATWAHWYKKLF
TRGJP2	TRGV2	.	TGTGCCACCTGGTTACGTAGTGATTGGATCAAGACGTTT	CATWLRSDWIKTF
TRGJ1/TRGJ2	TRGV2	.	TGTGCCACCTGGGACGGGCCAGGATATAAGAAACTCTTT	CATWDGPGYKKLF
TRGJ1/TRGJ2	TRGV2	.	TGTGCCACCTGGGACGGGTATAAGAAACTCTTT	CATWDGYKKLF
TRGJ1/TRGJ2	TRGV2	large	TGTGCCACCTGGGACGGTCGGGCGAAACTCTTT	CATWDGRAKLF
TRGJ1/TRGJ2	TRGV4	.	TGTGCCACCTGGGACCAGTTTAATTATAAGAAACTCTTT	CATWDQFNYKKLF
TRGJ1/TRGJ2	TRGV4	.	TGTGCCACCTGGGATGGCGGGGTTGATAAGAAACTCTTT	CATWDGGVDKKLF
TRGJP2	TRGV4	.	TGCGCCACCTGGGATGGAGGTAGTGATTGGATCAAGACGTTT	CATWDGGSDWIKTF
TRGJ1/TRGJ2	TRGV2	.	TGTGCCACCTGGTGGGGGAGGAAGAAACTCTTT	CATWWGRKKLF
TRGJ1/TRGJ2	TRGV2	large	TGTGCCACCTGGGACGGCTATAAGAAACTCTTT	CATWDGYKKLF
TRGJP	TRGV9	few	TGTGCCTTGTGGGACCATCAAGAGTTGGGCAAAAAAATCAAGGTATTT	CALWDHQELGKKIKVF
TRGJ1/TRGJ2	TRGV4	.	TGCGCCACCTGGGAGAATTATTATAAGAAACTCTTT	CATWENYYKKLF
TRGJ1/TRGJ2	TRGV4	medium-sized	TGTGCCACCTGGGATGAATGGGGATCTAATTATTATAAGAAACTCTTT	CATWDEWGSNYYKKLF
TRGJP1	TRGV4	large	TGTGCCACCTGGGATGGGCCCTCCCCCACTGGTTGGTTCAAGATATTT	CATWDGPSPTGWFKIF
TRGJ1/TRGJ2	TRGV4	few	TGTGCCACCTGGAGCTTTTATAAGAAACTCTTT	CATWSFYKKLF
TRGJ1/TRGJ2	TRGV2	.	TGTGCCACCTGGGACGGCCCATATTATAAGAAACTCTTT	CATWDGPYYKKLF
TRGJP2	TRGV8	medium-sized	TGTGCCACCTGGGAATATAGTAGTGATTGGATCAAGACGTTT	CATWEYSSDWIKTF
TRGJ1/TRGJ2	TRGV3	few	TGTGCCACCTGGGACAGTATGTATAAGAAACTCTTT	CATWDSMYKKLF
TRGJ1/TRGJ2	TRGV8	.	TGTGCCACCTGGGATAGGTATGGTTATTATAAGAAACTCTTT	CATWDRYGYYKKLF
TRGJ1/TRGJ2	TRGV4	.	TGTGCCACCTGGGATGGGCCTAATTATTATAAGAAACTCTTT	CATWDGPNYYKKLF
TRGJ1/TRGJ2	TRGV9	few	TGTGCCTTGTGGGAGATAAATAAGGAACTCTTT	CALWEINKELF
TRGJ1/TRGJ2	TRGV2	.	TGTGCCACCTGGGACGGGCTTTATTATAAGAAACTCTTT	CATWDGLYYKKLF
TRGJ1/TRGJ2	TRGV4	large	TGTGCCACCTGGGATGCTTATTATAAGAAACTCTTT	CATWDAYYKKLF
TRGJP	TRGV9	.	TGTGCCTTGTGGGAGTTACGGGAGTTGGGCAAAAAGATCAAGGTATTT	CALWELRELGKKIKVF
TRGJP2	TRGV2	large	TGTGCCACCTGGGACGGAAGAAGGAGTAGTAGTGATTGGATCAAGACGTTT	CATWDGRRSSSDWIKTF
TRGJ1/TRGJ2	TRGV4	large	TGTGCCACCTGGGAAGAAGGGTATTATTATAAGAAACTCTTT	CATWEEGYYYKKLF
TRGJ1/TRGJ2	TRGV3	.	TGTGCCACCTGGGACAGGGGTTATAAGAAACTCTTT	CATWDRGYKKLF
TRGJ1/TRGJ2	TRGV4	large	TGTGCCACCTGGGATGGCCGTAGAAATTATTATAAGAAACTCTTT	CATWDGRRNYYKKLF
TRGJ1/TRGJ2	TRGV8	.	TGTGCCACCTGGGATAGGCCGAGCGAGCAGGTATGGTTATTTGGTAAGAAACTCTTT	CATWDRPSEQVWLFGKKLF
TRGJP1	TRGV3	.	TGTACCTCTTGCGGGACTGGTTGGTTCAAGATATTT	CTSCGTGWFKIF